This note documents a single TCR beta chain sequence. The data derive from a study of early T cells in non-severe SARS-CoV-2 infection. Molecules of cDNA were individually given unique molecular identifiers that were attached to them. A single record per CDR3 protein comes from TCRdb applying MiXCR to the 5' RACE reads. The table has some 51,000 distinct CDR3 sequences, around 14% seen once. The ends were cut back, 4 bases at V and 0 bases at J, with 12 bases in the middle. Germline-derived CDR1 and CDR2 are SGHDN and FVKESK. The CDR3 sequence is 15 residues long. The V call is TRBV14, the J call TRBJ2-5, with D possibly TRBD1 on 5 matching bases. Material: whole blood, obtained at baseline. This receptor was identified in an adult who was a healthcare worker with PCR-confirmed SARS-CoV-2 infection or an uninfected control (not recorded which). This CDR3 reads CASSLDRYYQETQYF. The CDR3 nucleotides are TGTGCCAGCAGCCTCGACAGATATTACCAAGAGACCCAGTACTTC.